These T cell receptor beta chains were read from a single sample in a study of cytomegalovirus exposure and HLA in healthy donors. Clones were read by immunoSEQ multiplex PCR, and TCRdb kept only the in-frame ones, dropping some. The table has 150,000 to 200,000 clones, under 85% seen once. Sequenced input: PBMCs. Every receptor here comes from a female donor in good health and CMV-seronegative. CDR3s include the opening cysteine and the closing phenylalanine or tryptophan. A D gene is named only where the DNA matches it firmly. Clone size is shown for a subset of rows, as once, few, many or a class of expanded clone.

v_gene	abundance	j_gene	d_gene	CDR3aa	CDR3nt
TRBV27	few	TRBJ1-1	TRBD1	CASSLQGFDTEAFF	TGTGCCAGCAGCCTACAGGGGTTCGACACTGAAGCTTTCTTT
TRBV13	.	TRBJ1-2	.	CASSLVGSYTF	TGTGCCAGCAGCTTAGTCGGGAGCTACACCTTC
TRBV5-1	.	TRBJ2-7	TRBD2	CASSLLASGSLYEQYF	TGCGCCAGCAGCTTGTTGGCTAGCGGGAGTCTCTACGAGCAGTACTTC
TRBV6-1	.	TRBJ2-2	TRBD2	CASRGLADTGELFF	TGTGCCAGCAGGGGACTAGCGGACACCGGGGAGCTGTTTTTT
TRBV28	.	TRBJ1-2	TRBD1	CASSLGTAVLNYGYTF	TGTGCCAGCAGTTTGGGGACAGCCGTCTTAAACTATGGCTACACCTTC
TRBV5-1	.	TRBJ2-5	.	CASTDTGTQYF	TGCGCCAGCACCGATACGGGGACCCAGTACTTC
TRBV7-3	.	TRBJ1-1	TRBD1	CASSLGQGDTEAFF	TGTGCCAGCAGCCTAGGACAGGGCGACACTGAAGCTTTCTTT
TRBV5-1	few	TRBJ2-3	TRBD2	CASSQGTNPSTDTQYF	TGCGCCAGCAGCCAAGGGACTAACCCGAGCACAGATACGCAGTATTTT
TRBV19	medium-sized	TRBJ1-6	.	CASSPGGYSPLHF	TGTGCCAGTAGTCCCGGGGGATATTCACCCCTCCACTTT
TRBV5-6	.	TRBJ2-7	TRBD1	CASSFVGDRSSYEQYF	TGTGCCAGCAGCTTTGTGGGGGACAGGAGCTCCTACGAGCAGTACTTC
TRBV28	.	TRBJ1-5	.	CACQGGSQPQHF	TGTGCCTGTCAGGGTGGTAGTCAGCCCCAGCATTTT
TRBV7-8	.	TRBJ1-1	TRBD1	CASSQQGTEAFF	TGTGCCAGCAGCCAACAGGGGACTGAAGCTTTCTTT
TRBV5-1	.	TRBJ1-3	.	CASSLAQGLTGNTIYF	TGCGCCAGCAGCTTGGCCCAGGGGTTAACTGGAAACACCATATATTTT
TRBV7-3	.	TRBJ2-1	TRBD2	CASSLQPGLAYEQFF	TGTGCCAGCAGCCTACAACCGGGACTAGCGTATGAGCAGTTCTTC
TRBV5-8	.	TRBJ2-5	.	CASSLNGGQETQYF	TGTGCCAGCAGCTTAAACGGGGGCCAAGAGACCCAGTACTTC
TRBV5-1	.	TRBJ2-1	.	CASSKGGAEGNEQFF	TGCGCCAGCAGCAAAGGGGGGGCTGAGGGCAATGAGCAGTTCTTC
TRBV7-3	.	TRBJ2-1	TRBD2	CASSGGGASGSYNEQFF	TGTGCCAGCAGTGGGGGTGGAGCTAGCGGGAGTTACAATGAGCAGTTCTTC
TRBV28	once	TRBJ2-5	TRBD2	CASSLGTSGRQETQYF	TGTGCCAGCAGTTTGGGGACTAGCGGGAGACAAGAGACCCAGTACTTC
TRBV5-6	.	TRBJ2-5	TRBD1	CASSQSTGALQETQYF	TGTGCCAGCAGCCAAAGTACAGGGGCCCTCCAAGAGACCCAGTACTTC
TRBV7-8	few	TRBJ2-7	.	CASRGGVGPEYEQYF	TGTGCCAGCAGAGGGGGTGTGGGGCCGGAATACGAGCAGTACTTC
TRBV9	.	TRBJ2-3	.	CASSVEGLATDTQYF	TGTGCCAGCAGCGTAGAGGGGTTAGCTACAGATACGCAGTATTTT
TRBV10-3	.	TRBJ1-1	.	CAISAGMNTEAFF	TGTGCCATCAGTGCGGGAATGAACACTGAAGCTTTCTTT
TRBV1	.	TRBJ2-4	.	CTSSQGTYVPTKNIQYF	TGCACCAGCAGCCAAGGCACCTACGTTCCTACCAAAAACATTCAGTACTTC
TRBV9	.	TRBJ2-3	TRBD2	CASSVGGGADTQYF	TGTGCCAGCAGCGTAGGCGGGGGGGCGGATACGCAGTATTTT
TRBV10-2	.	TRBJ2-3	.	CASSESGGTDTQYF	TGCGCCAGCAGTGAGTCAGGGGGCACAGATACGCAGTATTTT
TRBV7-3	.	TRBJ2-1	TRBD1	CASSPTEAGGGEQFF	TGTGCCAGCAGCCCGACCGAGGCAGGGGGCGGTGAGCAGTTCTTC
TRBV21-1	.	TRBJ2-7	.	CASSQRWLADSYEQYF	TGTGCCAGCAGCCAGAGGTGGCTAGCGGATTCCTACGAGCAGTACTTC
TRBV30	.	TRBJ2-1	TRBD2	CAWTSGHYNEQFF	TGTGCCTGGACTAGCGGTCACTACAATGAGCAGTTCTTC
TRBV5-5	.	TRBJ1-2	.	CASSLGARGNYGYTF	TGTGCCAGCAGCTTGGGGGCGAGGGGGAACTATGGCTACACCTTC
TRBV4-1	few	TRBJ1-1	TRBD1	CASSQDWRQGRSTEAFF	TGCGCCAGCAGCCAAGATTGGCGACAGGGGCGGAGCACTGAAGCTTTCTTT
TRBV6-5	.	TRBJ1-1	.	CASRPGQINTEAFF	TGTGCCAGCAGACCCGGACAGATTAACACTGAAGCTTTCTTT
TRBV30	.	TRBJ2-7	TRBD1	CAWGTGTYEQYF	TGTGCCTGGGGGACAGGGACCTACGAGCAGTACTTC
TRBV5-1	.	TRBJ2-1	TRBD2	CASSPGLAGGLVSYNEQFF	TGCGCCAGCAGCCCCGGACTAGCGGGAGGGCTAGTGTCCTACAATGAGCAGTTCTTC
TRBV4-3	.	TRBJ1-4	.	CASSQEPHYSTNEKLFF	TGCGCCAGCAGCCAAGAGCCACACTACTCAACTAATGAAAAACTGTTTTTT
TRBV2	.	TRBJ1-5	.	CASSGETGRNQPQHF	TGTGCCAGCAGTGGGGAGACAGGTCGAAATCAGCCCCAGCATTTT
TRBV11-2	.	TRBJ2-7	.	CASTPSPSATYEQYF	TGTGCCAGCACCCCTTCCCCCAGCGCAACCTACGAGCAGTACTTC
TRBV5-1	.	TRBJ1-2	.	CASSLDRNYGYTF	TGCGCCAGCAGCTTGGACAGAAACTATGGCTACACCTTC
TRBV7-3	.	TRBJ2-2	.	CASSSSTSWGRTGELFF	TGTGCCAGCAGCTCTTCCACCTCTTGGGGCCGCACCGGGGAGCTGTTTTTT
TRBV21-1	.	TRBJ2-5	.	CASSKGGGTQYF	TGTGCCAGCAGCAAAGGGGGGGGGACCCAGTACTTC
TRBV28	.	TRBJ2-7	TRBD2	CASSPVRGSGSYEQYF	TGTGCCAGCAGCCCCGTAAGGGGTAGCGGGTCCTACGAGCAGTACTTC
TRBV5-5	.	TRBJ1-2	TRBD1	CASSSGQGVGYTF	TGTGCCAGCAGCTCGGGACAGGGAGTTGGCTACACCTTC
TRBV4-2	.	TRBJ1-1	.	CASSQDSSRRSTDMNTEAFF	TGTGCCAGCAGCCAAGATTCAAGTCGGAGATCGACAGATATGAACACTGAAGCTTTCTTT
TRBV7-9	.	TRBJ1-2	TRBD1	CASSTTGDDGYTF	TGTGCCAGCAGCACTACAGGGGATGACGGCTACACCTTC
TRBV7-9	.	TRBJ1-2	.	CASSQEGGPGYTF	TGTGCCAGCAGCCAAGAAGGCGGTCCTGGCTACACCTTC
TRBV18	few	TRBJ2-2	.	CASSPPSGTNTGELFF	TGTGCCAGCTCACCACCTAGCGGAACGAACACCGGGGAGCTGTTTTTT
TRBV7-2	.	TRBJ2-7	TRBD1	CASSLRAGTGHYEQYF	TGTGCCAGCAGCTTAAGGGCCGGGACAGGGCACTACGAGCAGTACTTC
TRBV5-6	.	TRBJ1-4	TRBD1	CASSRDRGITNEKLFF	TGTGCCAGCAGCAGGGACAGGGGAATAACTAATGAAAAACTGTTTTTT
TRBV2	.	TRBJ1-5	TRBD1	CASSVRQGPGQPQHF	TGTGCCAGCAGTGTAAGACAGGGGCCGGGGCAGCCCCAGCATTTT
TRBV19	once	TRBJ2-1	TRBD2	CASSIRLASYNEQFF	TGTGCCAGTAGTATCCGACTAGCTTCCTACAATGAGCAGTTCTTC
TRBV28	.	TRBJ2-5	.	CASSHRQYQETQYF	TGTGCCAGCAGTCATCGACAGTACCAAGAGACCCAGTACTTC
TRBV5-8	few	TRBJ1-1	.	CASSLVKNTEAFF	TGTGCCAGCAGCTTGGTAAAGAACACTGAAGCTTTCTTT
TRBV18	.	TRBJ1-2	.	CASSRDSKDGYTF	TGTGCCAGCTCCCGGGACTCGAAGGATGGCTACACCTTC
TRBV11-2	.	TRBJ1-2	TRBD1	CASSPSGTGSRYTF	TGTGCCAGCAGCCCGTCCGGGACAGGGTCGCGCTACACCTTC
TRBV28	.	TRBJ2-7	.	CASSSPRGGTYEQYF	TGTGCCAGCAGTTCACCCAGGGGCGGCACCTACGAGCAGTACTTC
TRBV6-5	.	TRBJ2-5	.	CASSYSTETETQYF	TGTGCCAGCAGTTACTCAACGGAGACGGAGACCCAGTACTTC
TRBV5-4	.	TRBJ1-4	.	CASTPGGPGNEKLFF	TGTGCCAGCACCCCGGGGGGCCCCGGAAATGAAAAACTGTTTTTT
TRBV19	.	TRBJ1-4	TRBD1	CASSPDRANEKLFF	TGTGCCAGTAGCCCGGACAGGGCTAATGAAAAACTGTTTTTT
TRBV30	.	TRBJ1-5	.	CAWGAGARQPQHF	TGTGCCTGGGGAGCAGGGGCCCGGCAGCCCCAGCATTTT
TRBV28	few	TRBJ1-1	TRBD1	CASGGQAASNTEAFF	TGTGCCAGCGGGGGACAGGCGGCTAGTAACACTGAAGCTTTCTTT